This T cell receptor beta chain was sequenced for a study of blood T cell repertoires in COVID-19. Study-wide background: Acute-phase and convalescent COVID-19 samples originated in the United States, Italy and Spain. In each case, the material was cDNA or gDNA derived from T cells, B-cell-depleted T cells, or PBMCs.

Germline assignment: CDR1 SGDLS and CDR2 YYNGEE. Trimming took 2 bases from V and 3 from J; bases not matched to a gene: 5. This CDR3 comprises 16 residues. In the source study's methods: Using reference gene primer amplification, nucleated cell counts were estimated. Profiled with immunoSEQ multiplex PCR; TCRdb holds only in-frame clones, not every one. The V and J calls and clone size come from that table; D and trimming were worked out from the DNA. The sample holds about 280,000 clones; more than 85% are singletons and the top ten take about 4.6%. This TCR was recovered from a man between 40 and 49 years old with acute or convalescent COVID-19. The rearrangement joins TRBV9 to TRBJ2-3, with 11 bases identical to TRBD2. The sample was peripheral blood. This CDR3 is CASSVIAGGTTDTQYF. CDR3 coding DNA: TGTGCCAGCAGCGTTATAGCGGGGGGGACGACAGATACGCAGTATTTT.